The 13 T cell receptor beta chains below were found in one sample sequenced in a study of control samples from healthy donors and cancer patients. TCRdb's copy holds only in-frame clones and misses some; the assay was immunoSEQ multiplex PCR. The table lists 55,000 to 70,000 clones, approximately 90% of them singletons. What was sequenced was PBMCs. These receptors were taken from a man in his thirties or forties with colorectal cancer.

The chain couples TRBV6-2 or TRBV6-3 to TRBJ1-5; TRBD1 matches 8 bases. There are 16 residues in the CDR3. Germline CDR1 and CDR2: MNHEY and SVGEGT. V shed 6 bases, J shed 2 bases, and the junction held 9 bases outside the gene matches. Written as DNA, the CDR3 is TGTGCCAGCAGCCCTGGACAGGGACGAGGCAATCAGCCCCAGCATTTT. It translates to CASSPGQGRGNQPQHF.

The chain combines TRBV5-6 with TRBJ2-1, with 7 bases fitting TRBD2. This CDR3 contains 13 residues. V trimming: 0 bases; J trimming: 12 bases; junction bases outside the gene matches: 6. Germline V lookup: CDR1 SGHDT, CDR2 YYEEEE. DNA of the CDR3: TGTGCCAGCAGCTTGGCTCGACTAGCTTGGCAGTTCTTC. Its translation is CASSLARLAWQFF.

The chain employs TRBV12-3 or TRBV12-4 and TRBJ2-6; D gene ambiguous. The CDR3 spans 13 residues. V was shortened by 1 base and J by 12 bases, with 10 bases between the two germline ends. The CDR3 nucleotides are TGTGCCAGCAGTTTAGGGACCTTAAGCGTCCTGACTTTC. Translated: CASSLGTLSVLTF.

This sequence joins TRBV19 and TRBJ1-5; possibly TRBD1 for D (5 bases). This CDR3 has 13 amino acids. V was pared by 4 bases and J by 10 bases, with 14 bases between. Germline CDR1 LNHDA, CDR2 SQIVND (reference sequence). CDR3 nucleotide sequence: TGTGCCAGTAGTACTACAGGTTCGCGACCCCAGCATTTT. It is translated as CASSTTGSRPQHF.

J is TRBJ1-2 and V is TRBV6-5, with D maybe TRBD1 (6 bases). Looked up from germline, CDR1 is MNHEY and CDR2 is SVGAGI. Trimming stripped 6 bases from V and 3 bases from J, with 11 bases between. This CDR3 is built from 13 residues. As DNA, the CDR3 is TGTGCCAGCAGAGGACAGACAGACTATGGCTACACCTTC. Its protein product is CASRGQTDYGYTF.

The rearrangement links TRBV6-2 or TRBV6-3 to TRBJ2-7; D is ambiguous. Deletions cut 6 bases from V and 3 bases from J, with 9 bases between. The germline V gene has CDR1 MNHEY and CDR2 SVGEGT. CDR3 length: 12 residues. The CDR3 region is CASSPSNYEQYF. In nucleotides, the CDR3 is TGTGCCAGCAGCCCTTCCAACTACGAGCAGTACTTC.

V is TRBV29-1 and J is TRBJ1-2; D perhaps matches TRBD1 (5 bases). V lost 5 bases, J lost 4 bases, and 23 bases lay in between. CDR1 is SQVTM and CDR2 is ANQGSEA in the germline V gene. This CDR3 has 16 amino acids. CDR3 DNA: TGCAGCGTTATTCATCGGTCCTCATTAGGGGCCTATGGCTACACCTTC. Its protein product is CSVIHRSSLGAYGYTF.

The CDR3 loop reads CASSLGRRGPSWIAKNIQYF. CDR3 DNA: TGTGCCAGCAGCTTAGGGAGAAGGGGGCCAAGTTGGATAGCCAAAAACATTCAGTACTTC. The V call is TRBV7-8, the J call TRBJ2-4; TRBD1 agrees at 7 bases. Germline V gene sequence: CDR1 SGHVS, CDR2 FQNEAQ. Trimming cost V 1 base and J 0 bases; bases outside gene matches: 15. There are 20 residues in the CDR3.

V is TRBV13 and J is TRBJ2-1; D may be TRBD1 (5 bases). The CDR3 is made up of 13 amino acids. V was trimmed by 4 bases and J by 14 bases, leaving 18 bases between them. Germline assignment: CDR1 PRHDT and CDR2 FYEKMQ (reference sequence). This CDR3 reads CASSSSDVLREFF. The CDR3 DNA follows: TGTGCCAGCAGCTCCTCCGATGTCCTCAGGGAGTTCTTC.

Only one count was recorded for this clone. This chain links TRBV6-5 with TRBJ2-1; TRBD1 might be the D (5 bases). The CDR3 is 16 amino acids. Germline-derived CDR1 and CDR2 are MNHEY and SVGAGI. V lost 1 base to trimming and J lost 6 bases, with 16 bases between them. CDR3 sequence reads: CASSYFRAGWCNEQFF. In DNA form, the CDR3 reads TGTGCCAGCAGTTACTTCAGGGCTGGGTGGTGCAATGAGCAGTTCTTC.

The genes are TRBV9 and TRBJ2-5; the D gene is possibly TRBD2 (6 bases). The CDR3 spans 15 residues. V lost 3 bases to trimming and J lost 2 bases, with 14 bases between them. CDR1 SGDLS and CDR2 YYNGEE come from the germline V gene. CDR3 amino acids: CASSEMGLTQETQYF. CDR3 DNA: TGTGCCAGCAGCGAAATGGGACTTACACAAGAGACCCAGTACTTC.

Concerning this clone: Other DNA sequences of this sample code for an identical CDR3. The V and J genes are TRBV19 and TRBJ2-3; D perhaps matches TRBD2 (6 bases). The V and J ends lost 3 bases and 0 bases respectively, with 10 bases between them. This CDR3 is 15 amino acids long. CDR1 and CDR2 (germline): LNHDA, SQIVND (reference sequence). DNA of the CDR3: TGTGCCAGTAGTATTGGCGGGGTAAGCACAGATACGCAGTATTTT. This encodes CASSIGGVSTDTQYF. Variable domain in full (rest from reference TRBV19 and TRBJ2-3): DGGITQSPKYLFRKEGQNVTLSCEQNLNHDAMYWYRQDPGQGLRLIYYSQIVNDFQKGDIAEGYSVSREKKESFPLTVTSAQKNPTAFYLCASSIGGVSTDTQYFGPGTRLTVL.

The genes are TRBV5-4 and TRBJ1-1; D is unclear. Looked up from germline, CDR1 is SGHNT and CDR2 is YYREEE (reference sequence). CDR3 length: 14 amino acids. The V end lost 1 base, the J end lost 1 base, and 8 bases lay between the germline ends. CDR3: CASSLLAANTEAFF. The CDR3 nucleotides read TGTGCCAGCAGCTTGCTGGCCGCGAACACTGAAGCTTTCTTT. Together with reference TRBV5-4 and TRBJ1-1, the CDR3 gives the full variable domain: ETGVTQSPTHLIKTRGQQVTLRCSSQSGHNTVSWYQQALGQGPQFIFQYYREEENGRGNFPPRFSGLQFPNYSSELNVNALELDDSALYLCASSLLAANTEAFFGQGTRLTVV.